Following are 30 T cell receptor beta chains from one sample sequenced in a study of shared clonotypes between healthy human individuals. The method was immunoSEQ multiplex PCR; TCRdb's version includes in-frame clones alone and lacks a portion of them. This table holds about 480,000 clones, about three quarters found once. Sequencing input: PBMCs. The receptors stem from a woman aged 40-49 years in good health. Some clones in this sample may be carry-over from other donors' samples.

This clone was seen a handful of times. This rearrangement joins TRBV5-1 to TRBJ1-1; no reliable D call. The V end was cut by 3 bases, the J end by 0 bases, with 9 bases between. The germline V gene has CDR1 SGHRS and CDR2 YFSETQ. The CDR3 has 14 residues. The CDR3: CASSWTDMNTEAFF. Here the CDR3 DNA reads TGCGCCAGCAGCTGGACGGATATGAACACTGAAGCTTTCTTT.

The chain has TRBV6-5 and TRBJ1-2; tentative D call: TRBD1 (6 bases). Looked up from germline, CDR1 is MNHEY and CDR2 is SVGAGI. V lost 0 bases, J lost 14 bases, and 13 bases lay in between. This CDR3 is built from 12 residues. The CDR3, as DNA: TGTGCCAGCAGTTACTCCCGACAGGCGGAGACCTTC. Protein product: CASSYSRQAETF.

The sample holds a few counts of this clone. The CDR3 sequence is CASSLTKATDTQYF. The DNA of the CDR3 is TGTGCCAGCAGTTTGACAAAGGCGACAGATACGCAGTATTTT. This chain joins TRBV27 and TRBJ2-3; no clear D gene. The germline CDR1 and CDR2 sequences are MNHEY and SMNVEV (reference sequence). V was cut by 3 bases and J by 3 bases, with 10 bases left in between. This CDR3 comprises 14 residues.

The chain has TRBV30 and TRBJ1-1; D remains ambiguous. The V and J ends lost 2 bases and 5 bases respectively, with 12 bases between them. Germline lookup yields CDR1 GTSNPN and CDR2 SVGIG (reference sequence). CDR3 length: 13 residues. CDR3 in amino acids: CAWSSGGWTEAFF. CDR3 DNA: TGTGCCTGGAGTTCCGGAGGGTGGACTGAAGCTTTCTTT.

The chain links TRBV29-1 to TRBJ2-1; D is ambiguous. Germline V gene sequence: CDR1 SQVTM, CDR2 ANQGSEA. The CDR3 is 12 amino acids. Trimming shortened V by 5 bases and J by 2 bases, and 7 bases separated the two germline ends. CDR3 DNA: TGCAGCGTTTCCCCGACCTACAATGAGCAGTTCTTC. It yields the protein CSVSPTYNEQFF.

This rearrangement joins TRBV5-6 to TRBJ2-3; 9 bases fit TRBD2. Germline assignment: CDR1 SGHDT and CDR2 YYEEEE. This CDR3 is built from 16 residues. Losses at the gene ends were 3 bases for V and 2 bases for J; bases not matched to a gene: 7. The CDR3 sequence is CASSSSTSGFTDTQYF. In DNA, the CDR3 is TGTGCCAGCAGCTCCTCGACTAGCGGTTTCACAGATACGCAGTATTTT. Filled out from reference TRBV5-6 and TRBJ2-3, the complete variable domain reads DAGVTQSPTHLIKTRGQQVTLRCSPKSGHDTVSWYQQALGQGPQFIFQYYEEEERQRGNFPDRFSGHQFPNYSSELNVNALLLGDSALYLCASSSSTSGFTDTQYFGPGTRLTVL.

The rearrangement joins TRBV7-2 to TRBJ2-7; 13 bases map to TRBD2. With 4 bases clipped from V and 0 bases from J, the junction kept 9 bases outside the gene matches. Germline-derived CDR1 and CDR2 are SGHTA and FQGNSA. The CDR3 sequence is 18 residues long. Here the CDR3 reads CASSSSGLAGRISYEQYF. The DNA for the CDR3 is TGTGCCAGCAGCTCATCGGGACTAGCGGGACGTATCTCCTACGAGCAGTACTTC.

The chain has TRBV7-6 and TRBJ2-2; perhaps TRBD1 as D (6 bases). Germline V lookup: CDR1 SGHVS, CDR2 FNYEAQ. V lost 1 base and J lost 1, with 10 bases in between. The CDR3 spans 16 residues. The CDR3 is CASSLDPGQNTGELFF. CDR3 nucleotide sequence: TGTGCCAGCAGCTTAGATCCGGGACAGAACACCGGGGAGCTGTTTTTT.

This clone has a count of ten or more. The chain carries TRBV18 and TRBJ2-3; 7 bases are shared with TRBD2. The CDR3 sequence is 16 residues long. Per the germline V gene, CDR1 is KGHSH and CDR2 is LQKENI. V was clipped by 6 bases and J by 2 bases; unmatched bases: 11. CDR3 sequence reads: CASSSRGGSTTDTQYF. CDR3 bases: TGTGCCAGCTCTTCCAGAGGCGGGAGCACCACAGATACGCAGTATTTT.

J is TRBJ1-4 and V is TRBV4-1; 7 bases match TRBD1. The CDR3 loop spans 22 amino acids. J was trimmed by 0 bases and V by 2 bases; bases with no gene match: 21. CDR1 and CDR2 (germline): MGHRA, YSYEKL. The CDR3 region is CASSQPLARGQRRDATNEKLFF. DNA for the CDR3: TGCGCCAGCAGCCAACCGCTCGCGAGGGGACAGCGTAGAGATGCAACTAATGAAAAACTGTTTTTT.

This clone has just one count. The chain couples TRBV25-1 to TRBJ1-4; the match to TRBD1 covers 9 bases. Germline V gives CDR1 MGHDK, CDR2 SYGVNS. The CDR3 length is 15 residues. V lost 5 bases to trimming and J lost 5 bases; unmatched junction nucleotides: 6. The CDR3 region has the DNA TGTGCCAGCAGTCGTACCGGGACAGGGAATGAAAAACTGTTTTTT. This translates into CASSRTGTGNEKLFF.

The chain uses TRBV28 and TRBJ1-4, with 7 bases that match TRBD1. Per the germline V gene, CDR1 is MDHEN and CDR2 is SYDVKM. The CDR3 spans 13 residues. The V segment lost 7 bases and the J segment 3 bases; nucleotides outside the gene matches: 2. The CDR3 DNA reads as TGTGCCAGCACTGGGACAGCTAATGAAAAACTGTTTTTT. This translates into CASTGTANEKLFF.

The chain is built from TRBV7-6 and TRBJ2-6; D gene ambiguous. The CDR3 consists of 15 residues. V lost 4 bases, J lost 0 bases, and 7 bases lay in between. Per germline, CDR1 SGHVS and CDR2 FNYEAQ. This CDR3 is CASSSPISGANVLTF. CDR3 coding DNA: TGTGCCAGCAGCTCCCCGATCTCTGGGGCCAACGTCCTGACTTTC.

The chain uses TRBV28 and TRBJ1-5, with no clear D. There are 11 residues in the CDR3. Trimming pared 4 bases from V and 10 bases from J, leaving 8 bases between. Per the germline V gene, CDR1 is MDHEN and CDR2 is SYDVKM. In nucleotides, the CDR3 is TGTGCCAGCAGTTCCGTCGATCCCCAGCATTTT. Protein sequence: CASSSVDPQHF.

The chain has TRBV5-1 and TRBJ2-3, with TRBD2 identical over 8 bases. The V gene end was trimmed by 1 base and the J gene end by 2 bases; junction bases not matched to a gene: 3. Germline V lookup: CDR1 SGHRS, CDR2 YFSETQ. CDR3 length equals 15 residues. This chain's CDR3 is CASSLISGTTDTQYF. The CDR3 DNA is TGCGCCAGCAGCTTGATTAGCGGGACCACAGATACGCAGTATTTT.

The J gene is TRBJ2-5, the V gene TRBV7-2, with 9 bases identical to TRBD2. This CDR3 has 18 amino acids. V lost 5 bases to trimming and J lost 3 bases; unmatched junction nucleotides: 16. Germline V gene sequence: CDR1 SGHTA, CDR2 FQGNSA. CDR3 sequence: CASSGRGREGLGEETQYF. The CDR3 DNA reads TGTGCCAGCAGCGGCCGGGGGCGGGAGGGCCTCGGCGAAGAGACCCAGTACTTC.

The V call is TRBV5-1, the J call TRBJ2-3; D is unclear. Germline V CDR1 and CDR2: SGHRS, YFSETQ. The CDR3 spans 16 residues. V was shortened by 0 bases and J by 1 base, with 12 bases between the two germline ends. The CDR3 sequence: CASSLEVLPGTDTQYF. In DNA, the CDR3 is TGCGCCAGCAGCTTGGAGGTCCTCCCGGGCACAGATACGCAGTATTTT.

The V and J genes are TRBV29-1 and TRBJ2-7, with TRBD1 as a possible D gene (5 bases). Trimming shortened V by 0 bases and J by 3 bases, and 6 bases separated the two germline ends. CDR1 is SQVTM, CDR2 ANQGSEA, per germline. The CDR3 has 12 residues. DNA for the CDR3: TGCAGCGTTGAAGACCAGGGCTACGAGCAGTACTTC. This codes for CSVEDQGYEQYF.

As to this clone: Compared with germline, one end of the junction differs, possibly owing to a read error. The rearrangement uses TRBV7-1 and TRBJ2-7; 16 bases agree with TRBD2. TRBV7-1 is classed as an ORF, of uncertain function. This CDR3 spans 16 amino acids. DNA for the CDR3: TGTGCCAGCAGCCCCCCCGGGGGGACTAGCGGGAGGGAAACTGACTTC. Translated, it gives CASSPPGGTSGRETDF.

Comment on this clone: The junction departs from germline at one end; a sequencing error may be responsible. This chain connects TRBV7-7 to TRBJ1-1; D is ambiguous. The germline V gene has CDR1 SSHAT and CDR2 FNYEAQ (reference sequence). The CDR3 runs 13 residues. CDR3 nucleotide sequence: TGTGCTAGCAGCTTGAACCGGGACACTGAAGCTTTCTTT. Residues: CASSLNRDTEAFF.

This clone was detected a few times. CDR3 DNA: TGTGCCAGCGGTGGGACAGGGGTAGAGACCCAGTACTTC. Amino acids: CASGGTGVETQYF. The chain employs TRBV2 and TRBJ2-5, with 10 nucleotides matching TRBD1. V lost 8 bases and J lost 4; bases outside the gene matches: 4. Germline CDR1 is SNHLY and CDR2 is FYNNEI. The CDR3 is made up of 13 amino acids. Looking up the rest from reference TRBV2 and TRBJ2-5 gives the full variable domain: EPEVTQTPSHQVTQMGQEVILRCVPISNHLYFYWYRQILGQKVEFLVSFYNNEISEKSEIFDDQFSVERPDGSNFTLKIRSTKLEDSAMYFCASGGTGVETQYFGPGTRLLVL.

The gene calls are TRBV19 and TRBJ2-1; no firm D call. Germline V lookup: CDR1 LNHDA, CDR2 SQIVND (reference sequence). The CDR3 runs to 12 residues. V lost 4 bases and J 6 bases, leaving 7 bases between the germline ends. The CDR3 loop reads CASSRVGNEQFF. CDR3 DNA sequence: TGTGCCAGTAGTAGAGTGGGCAATGAGCAGTTCTTC.

CDR3 sequence: CASREVADITDTQYF. The DNA of the CDR3 is TGCGCCAGCAGGGAAGTAGCGGACATCACAGATACGCAGTATTTT. The chain joins TRBV5-1 to TRBJ2-3; the D gene is possibly TRBD2 (6 bases). The CDR3 length is 15 residues. V dropped 5 bases and J dropped 2 bases, with 15 bases sitting between them. CDR1 SGHRS and CDR2 YFSETQ come from the germline V gene.

This chain joins TRBV7-3 and TRBJ2-1; TRBD2 aligns across 13 bases. Per germline, CDR1 SGHTA and CDR2 FQGTGA. CDR3 length: 17 residues. Losses at the gene ends were 5 bases for V and 4 bases for J; bases not matched to a gene: 8. CDR3 in amino acids: CASSGGTSGNRYNEQFF. The CDR3 DNA reads TGTGCCAGCAGCGGCGGGACTAGCGGGAATCGGTACAATGAGCAGTTCTTC.

The rearrangement joins TRBV30 to TRBJ2-1, with 11 positions matching TRBD2. The CDR3 runs 16 residues. The V segment lost 4 bases and the J segment 0 bases; nucleotides outside the gene matches: 5. Germline lookup yields CDR1 GTSNPN and CDR2 SVGIG (reference sequence). The chain's CDR3 is CAWMSGLAGSYNEQFF. The CDR3 DNA sequence: TGTGCCTGGATGTCCGGACTAGCGGGCTCCTACAATGAGCAGTTCTTC.

The chain carries TRBV19 and TRBJ2-5, with 10 positions matching TRBD2. Per germline, CDR1 LNHDA and CDR2 SQIVND (reference sequence). The V gene end was trimmed by 8 bases and the J gene end by 2 bases; junction bases not matched to a gene: 8. This CDR3 region has 15 residues. The DNA for the CDR3 is TGTGCCAGTCGTTCAAGCGGGAGGGTGCAAGAGACCCAGTACTTC. This encodes CASRSSGRVQETQYF.

The chain employs TRBV2 and TRBJ2-5; D might be TRBD2 (6 bases). The germline CDR1 and CDR2 sequences are SNHLY and FYNNEI. This CDR3 is built from 13 residues. The V end lost 8 bases, the J end lost 3 bases, and 13 bases lay between the germline ends. CDR3 protein: CASSGEVKETQYF. The CDR3 region has the DNA TGTGCCAGCTCCGGGGAGGTAAAAGAGACCCAGTACTTC.

This chain links TRBV18 with TRBJ2-7, with D hard to call. CDR3 length: 15 amino acids. Germline CDR1 reads KGHSH; CDR2 reads LQKENI. Trimming shortened V by 9 bases and J by 3 bases, and 21 bases separated the two germline ends. The CDR3 loop reads CASRQNGDTIYEQYF. In DNA form, the CDR3 reads TGTGCCAGTCGGCAAAATGGAGACACCATCTACGAGCAGTACTTC. Drawing the rest from reference TRBV18 and TRBJ2-7, the complete variable domain is NAGVMQNPRHLVRRRGQEARLRCSPMKGHSHVYWYRQLPEEGLKFMVYLQKENIIDESGMPKERFSAEFPKEGPSILRIQQVVRGDSAAYFCASRQNGDTIYEQYFGPGTRLTVT.

This chain uses TRBV2 with TRBJ1-2; D is undetermined. Germline-derived CDR1 and CDR2 are SNHLY and FYNNEI. CDR3 length: 11 residues. Trimming shortened V by 8 bases and J by 5 bases, and 9 bases separated the two germline ends. The CDR3 DNA is TGTGCCAGCCGCAGAATATATGGCTACACCTTC. It is translated as CASRRIYGYTF.

The rearrangement joins TRBV6-5 to TRBJ2-4; TRBD2 matches at 7 bases. Germline loops: CDR1 MNHEY, CDR2 SVGAGI. There are 14 residues in the CDR3. V shed 0 bases and J 8 bases; nucleotides not matched to a gene: 4. The CDR3 nucleotides are TGTGCCAGCAGTTACTCGAGTGGGAGGGACATTCAGTACTTC. Protein: CASSYSSGRDIQYF.